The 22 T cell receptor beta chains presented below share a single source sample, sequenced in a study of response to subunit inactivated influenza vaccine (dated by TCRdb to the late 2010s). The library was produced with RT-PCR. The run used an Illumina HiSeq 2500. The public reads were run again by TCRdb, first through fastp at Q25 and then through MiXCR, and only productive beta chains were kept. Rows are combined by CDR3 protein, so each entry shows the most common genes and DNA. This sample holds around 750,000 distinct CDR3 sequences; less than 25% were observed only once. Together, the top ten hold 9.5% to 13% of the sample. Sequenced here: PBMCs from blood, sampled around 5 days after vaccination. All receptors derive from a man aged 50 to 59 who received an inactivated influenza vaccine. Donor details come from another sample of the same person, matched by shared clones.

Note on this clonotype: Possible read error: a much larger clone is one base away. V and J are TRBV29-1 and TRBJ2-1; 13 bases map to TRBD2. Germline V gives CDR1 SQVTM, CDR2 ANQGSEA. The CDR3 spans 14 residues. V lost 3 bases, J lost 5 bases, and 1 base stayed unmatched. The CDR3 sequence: CSVDGLAGDNEQFF. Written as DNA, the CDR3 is TGCAGCGTTGATGGACTAGCGGGGGACAATGAGCAGTTCTTC.

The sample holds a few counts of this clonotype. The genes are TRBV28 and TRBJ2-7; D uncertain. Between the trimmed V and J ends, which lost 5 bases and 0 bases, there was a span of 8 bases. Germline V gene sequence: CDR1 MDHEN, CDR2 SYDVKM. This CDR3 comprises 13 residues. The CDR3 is CASSVRRSYEQYF. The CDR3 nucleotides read TGTGCCAGCAGTGTTAGACGCTCCTACGAGCAGTACTTC.

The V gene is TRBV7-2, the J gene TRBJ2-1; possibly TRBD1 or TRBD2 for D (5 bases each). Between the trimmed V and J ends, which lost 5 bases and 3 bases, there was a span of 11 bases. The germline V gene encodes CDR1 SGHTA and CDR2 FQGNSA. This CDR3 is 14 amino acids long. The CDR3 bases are TGTGCCAGCAGCCGGGACCCTCTCTACAATGAGCAGTTCTTC. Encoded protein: CASSRDPLYNEQFF.

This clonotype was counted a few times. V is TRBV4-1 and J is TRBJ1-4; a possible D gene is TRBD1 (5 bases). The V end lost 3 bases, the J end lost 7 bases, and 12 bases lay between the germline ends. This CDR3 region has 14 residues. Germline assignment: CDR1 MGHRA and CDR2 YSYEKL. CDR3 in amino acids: CASSQQQVAEKLFF. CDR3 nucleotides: TGCGCCAGCAGCCAGCAACAGGTTGCTGAAAAACTGTTTTTT.

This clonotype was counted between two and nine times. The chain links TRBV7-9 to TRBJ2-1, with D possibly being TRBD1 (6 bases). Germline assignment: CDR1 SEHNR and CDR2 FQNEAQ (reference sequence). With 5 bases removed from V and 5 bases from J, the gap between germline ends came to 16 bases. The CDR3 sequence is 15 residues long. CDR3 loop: CASSRDIGEHNEQFF. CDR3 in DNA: TGTGCCAGCAGCCGGGACATCGGGGAGCACAATGAGCAGTTCTTC.

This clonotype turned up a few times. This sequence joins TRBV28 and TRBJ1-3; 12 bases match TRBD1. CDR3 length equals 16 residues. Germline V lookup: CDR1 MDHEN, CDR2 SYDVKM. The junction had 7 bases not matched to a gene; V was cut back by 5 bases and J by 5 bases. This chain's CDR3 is CASSGRGTGGRNTIYF. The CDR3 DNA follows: TGTGCCAGCAGTGGCCGGGGGACAGGGGGCAGAAACACCATATATTTT.

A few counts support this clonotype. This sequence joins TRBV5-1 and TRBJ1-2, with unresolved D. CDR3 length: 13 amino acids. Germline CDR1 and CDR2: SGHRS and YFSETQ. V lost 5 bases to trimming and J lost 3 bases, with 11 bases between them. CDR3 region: CASREGMDYGYTF. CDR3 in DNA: TGCGCCAGCAGAGAGGGTATGGACTATGGCTACACCTTC.

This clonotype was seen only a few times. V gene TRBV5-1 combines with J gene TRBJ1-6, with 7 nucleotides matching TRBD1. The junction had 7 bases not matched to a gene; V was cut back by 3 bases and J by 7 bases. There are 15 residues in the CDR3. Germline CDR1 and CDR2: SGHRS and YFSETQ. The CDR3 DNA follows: TGCGCCAGCAGCTACGGACAGGCGGAGAATTCACCCCTCCACTTT. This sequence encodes CASSYGQAENSPLHF.

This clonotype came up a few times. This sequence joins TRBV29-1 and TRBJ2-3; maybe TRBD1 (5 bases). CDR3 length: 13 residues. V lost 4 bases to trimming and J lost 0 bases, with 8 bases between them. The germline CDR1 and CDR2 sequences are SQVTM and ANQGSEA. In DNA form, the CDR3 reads TGCAGCGTTGGACAGATGAGCACAGATACGCAGTATTTT. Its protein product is CSVGQMSTDTQYF.

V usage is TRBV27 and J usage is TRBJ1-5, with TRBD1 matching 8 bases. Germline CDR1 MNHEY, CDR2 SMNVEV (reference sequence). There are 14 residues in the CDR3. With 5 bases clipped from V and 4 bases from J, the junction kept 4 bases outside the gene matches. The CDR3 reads CASSKDRANQPQHF. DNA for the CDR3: TGTGCCAGCAGTAAGGACAGGGCAAATCAGCCCCAGCATTTT.

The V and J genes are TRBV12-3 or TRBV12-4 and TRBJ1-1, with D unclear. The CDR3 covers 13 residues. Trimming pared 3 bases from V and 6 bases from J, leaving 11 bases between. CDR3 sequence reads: CASSFKITAEAFF. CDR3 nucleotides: TGTGCCAGCAGTTTCAAGATAACGGCTGAAGCTTTCTTT.

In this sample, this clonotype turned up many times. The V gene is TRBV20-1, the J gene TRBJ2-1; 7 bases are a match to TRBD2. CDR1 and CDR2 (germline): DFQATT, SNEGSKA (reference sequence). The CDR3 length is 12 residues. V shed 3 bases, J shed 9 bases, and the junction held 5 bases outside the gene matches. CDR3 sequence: CSARRGMGEQFF. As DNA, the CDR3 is TGCAGTGCTAGGCGGGGGATGGGTGAGCAGTTCTTC.

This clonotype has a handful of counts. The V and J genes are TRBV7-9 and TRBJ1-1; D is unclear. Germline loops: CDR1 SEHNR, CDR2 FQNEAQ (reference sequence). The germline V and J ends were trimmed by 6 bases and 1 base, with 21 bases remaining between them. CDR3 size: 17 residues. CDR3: CASSGERIGRTNTEAFF. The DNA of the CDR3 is TGTGCCAGCAGTGGGGAGAGAATAGGACGGACGAACACTGAAGCTTTCTTT.

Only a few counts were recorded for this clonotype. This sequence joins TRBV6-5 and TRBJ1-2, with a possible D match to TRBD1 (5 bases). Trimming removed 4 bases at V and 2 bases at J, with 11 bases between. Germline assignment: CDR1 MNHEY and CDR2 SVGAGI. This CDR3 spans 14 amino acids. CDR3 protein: CASSLGPRNYGYTF. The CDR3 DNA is TGTGCCAGCAGTTTGGGACCTAGGAACTATGGCTACACCTTC.

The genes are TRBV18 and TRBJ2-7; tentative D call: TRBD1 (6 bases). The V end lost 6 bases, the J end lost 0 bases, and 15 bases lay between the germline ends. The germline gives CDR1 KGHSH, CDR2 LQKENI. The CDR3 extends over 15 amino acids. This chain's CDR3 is CASSPGASSSYEQYF. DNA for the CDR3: TGTGCCAGCTCCCCAGGGGCGAGTAGCTCCTACGAGCAGTACTTC.

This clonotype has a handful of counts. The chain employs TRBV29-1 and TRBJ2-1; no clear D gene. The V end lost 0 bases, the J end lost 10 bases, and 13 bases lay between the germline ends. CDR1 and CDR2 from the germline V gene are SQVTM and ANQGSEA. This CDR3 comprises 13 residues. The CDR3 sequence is CSVEDLQVNEQFF. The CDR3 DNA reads TGCAGCGTTGAAGATCTTCAAGTAAACGAGCAGTTCTTC.

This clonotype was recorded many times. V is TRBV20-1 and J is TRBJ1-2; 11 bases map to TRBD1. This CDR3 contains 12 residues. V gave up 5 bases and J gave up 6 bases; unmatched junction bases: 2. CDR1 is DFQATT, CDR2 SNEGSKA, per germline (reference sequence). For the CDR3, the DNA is TGCAGTGCTGGACAGGGGGCGGATGGCTACACCTTC. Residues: CSAGQGADGYTF.

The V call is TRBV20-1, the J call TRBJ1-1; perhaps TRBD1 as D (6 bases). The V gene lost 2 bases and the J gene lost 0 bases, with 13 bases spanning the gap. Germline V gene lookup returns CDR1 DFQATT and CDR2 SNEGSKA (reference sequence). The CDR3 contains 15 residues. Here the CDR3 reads CSARLNWDMNTEAFF. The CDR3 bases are TGCAGTGCTAGACTTAACTGGGACATGAACACTGAAGCTTTCTTT.

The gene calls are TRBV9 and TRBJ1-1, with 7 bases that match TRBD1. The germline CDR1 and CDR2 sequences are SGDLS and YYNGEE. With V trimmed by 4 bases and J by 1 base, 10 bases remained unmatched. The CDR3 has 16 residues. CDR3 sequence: CASSPYLQGRNTEAFF. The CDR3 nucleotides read TGTGCCAGCAGCCCGTACCTACAGGGGAGGAACACTGAAGCTTTCTTT. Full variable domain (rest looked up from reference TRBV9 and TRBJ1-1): DSGVTQTPKHLITATGQRVTLRCSPRSGDLSVYWYQQSLDQGLQFLIQYYNGEERAKGNILERFSAQQFPDLHSELNLSSLELGDSALYFCASSPYLQGRNTEAFFGQGTRLTVV.

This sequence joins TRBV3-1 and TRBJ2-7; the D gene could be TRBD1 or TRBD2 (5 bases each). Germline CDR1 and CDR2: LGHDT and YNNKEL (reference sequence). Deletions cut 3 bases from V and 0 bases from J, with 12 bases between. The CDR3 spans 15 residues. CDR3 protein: CASSQSRDASYEQYF. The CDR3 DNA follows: TGTGCCAGCAGCCAGTCCCGGGACGCCTCCTACGAGCAGTACTTC.

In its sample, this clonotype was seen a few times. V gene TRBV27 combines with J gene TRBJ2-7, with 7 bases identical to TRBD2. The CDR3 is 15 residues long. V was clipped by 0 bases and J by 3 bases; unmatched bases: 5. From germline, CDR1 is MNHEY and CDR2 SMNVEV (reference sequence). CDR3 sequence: CASSLSGGSLYEQYF. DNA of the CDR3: TGTGCCAGCAGTTTATCGGGCGGGAGCCTCTACGAGCAGTACTTC.

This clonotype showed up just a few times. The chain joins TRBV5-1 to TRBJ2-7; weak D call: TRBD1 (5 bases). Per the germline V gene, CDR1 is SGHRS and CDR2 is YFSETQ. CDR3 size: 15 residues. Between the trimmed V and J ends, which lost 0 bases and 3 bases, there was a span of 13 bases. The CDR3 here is CASSLGSQGSYEQYF. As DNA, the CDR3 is TGCGCCAGCAGCTTGGGGTCTCAGGGAAGCTACGAGCAGTACTTC.